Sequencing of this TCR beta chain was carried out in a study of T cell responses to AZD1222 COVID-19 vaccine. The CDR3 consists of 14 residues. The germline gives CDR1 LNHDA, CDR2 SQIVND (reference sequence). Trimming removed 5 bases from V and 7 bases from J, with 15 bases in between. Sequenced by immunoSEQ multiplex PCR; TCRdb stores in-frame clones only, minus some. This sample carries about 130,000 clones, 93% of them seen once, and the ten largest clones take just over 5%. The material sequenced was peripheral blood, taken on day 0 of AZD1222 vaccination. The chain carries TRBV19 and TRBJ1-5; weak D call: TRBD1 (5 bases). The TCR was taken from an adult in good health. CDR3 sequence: CASSPRGRGQPQHF. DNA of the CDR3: TGTGCCAGTAGTCCACGGGGGAGAGGACAGCCCCAGCATTTT.